Here is one T cell receptor beta chain with its context. A junction end diverges from the germline sequence, so it may reflect a read error. These data come from a study of blood T cells in healthy people across ages. The length of the CDR3 is 15 residues. Germline loops: CDR1 SGHDN, CDR2 FVKESK. Alongside a J-beta primer mix, a sample-barcoded 5' primer served in a second PCR lasting 7 to 11 cycles. TCRdb itself ran the 5' RACE reads through MiXCR, one entry per CDR3 protein. The table includes roughly 1.6 million distinct CDR3 sequences, roughly 30% detected once. The TCR was taken from a woman in her twenties or thirties in good health. Sequenced sample: blood. This chain joins TRBV14 and TRBJ2-5; D gene unclear. The CDR3 bases are TGTGCCAGCAGCCGCAAACGGACGGGTCAAGAGGCCCAGTACTTC. Protein sequence: CASSRKRTGQEAQYF. Variable domain in full (rest from reference TRBV14 and TRBJ2-5): EAGVTQFPSHSVIEKGQTVTLRCDPISGHDNLYWYRRVMGKEIKFLLHFVKESKQDESGMPNNRFLAERTGGTYSTLKVQPAELEDSGVYFCASSRKRTGQEAQYFGPGTRLLVL.